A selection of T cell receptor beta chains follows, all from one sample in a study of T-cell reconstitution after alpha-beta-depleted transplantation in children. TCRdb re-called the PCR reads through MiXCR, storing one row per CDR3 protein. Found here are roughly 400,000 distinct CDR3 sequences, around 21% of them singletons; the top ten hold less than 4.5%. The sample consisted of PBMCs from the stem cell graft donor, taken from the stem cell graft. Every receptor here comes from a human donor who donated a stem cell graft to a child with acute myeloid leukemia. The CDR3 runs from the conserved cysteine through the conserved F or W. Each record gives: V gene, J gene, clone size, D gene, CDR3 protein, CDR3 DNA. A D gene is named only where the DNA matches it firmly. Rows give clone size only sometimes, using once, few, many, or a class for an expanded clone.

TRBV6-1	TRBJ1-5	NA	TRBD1	CASSPIQGNNQPQHF	TGTGCCAGCAGTCCTATACAGGGGAACAATCAGCCCCAGCATTTT
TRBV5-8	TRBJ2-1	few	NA	CASSLWLGVDEQFF	TGTGCCAGCAGCCTCTGGCTAGGAGTTGATGAGCAGTTCTTC
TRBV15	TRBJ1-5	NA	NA	CATSPPGGGQPQHF	TGTGCCACCAGCCCCCCGGGGGGAGGTCAGCCCCAGCATTTT
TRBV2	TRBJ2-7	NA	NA	CASMFREYYEQYF	TGTGCCAGCATGTTCCGGGAGTACTACGAGCAGTACTTC
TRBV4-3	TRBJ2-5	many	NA	CASSQEGIKETQYF	TGCGCCAGCAGCCAAGAGGGGATAAAGGAGACCCAGTACTTC
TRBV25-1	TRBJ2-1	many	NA	CASSESVANEQFF	TGTGCCAGCAGTGAATCCGTTGCCAATGAGCAGTTCTTC
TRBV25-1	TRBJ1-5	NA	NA	CASSHLDQPQHF	TGTGCCAGCAGTCATCTCGATCAGCCCCAGCATTTT
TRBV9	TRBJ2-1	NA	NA	CASSVGGSETEQFF	TGTGCCAGCAGCGTAGGAGGGTCAGAAACTGAGCAGTTCTTC
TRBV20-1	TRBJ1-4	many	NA	CSARDISTKKLFF	TGCAGTGCTAGAGATATAAGCACAAAAAAACTGTTTTTT
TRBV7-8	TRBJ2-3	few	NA	CASSRGNPSDTQYF	TGTGCCAGCAGCCGCGGGAACCCGTCAGATACGCAGTATTTT
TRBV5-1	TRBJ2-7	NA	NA	CASSGYTSYEQYF	TGCGCCAGCAGCGGCTACACCTCCTACGAGCAGTACTTC
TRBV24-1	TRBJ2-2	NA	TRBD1	CATSDKGQGRAGELFF	TGTGCCACCAGTGATAAAGGACAGGGGAGAGCCGGGGAGCTGTTTTTT
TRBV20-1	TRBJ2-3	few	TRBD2	CSAYRLAGPSTQYF	TGCAGTGCTTACCGACTAGCGGGGCCCTCAACGCAGTATTTT
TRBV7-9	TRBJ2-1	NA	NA	CASSGLRIGANEQFF	TGTGCCAGCAGCGGCCTTAGAATAGGGGCCAATGAGCAGTTCTTC
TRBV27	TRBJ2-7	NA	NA	CASSWTETGEQYF	TGTGCCAGCAGTTGGACAGAGACCGGCGAGCAGTACTTC
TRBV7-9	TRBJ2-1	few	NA	CASSLIRGQYNEQFF	TGTGCCAGCAGCTTAATCAGGGGTCAGTACAATGAGCAGTTCTTC
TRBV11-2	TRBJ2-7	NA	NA	CASSHPVIRKNYEQYF	TGTGCCAGCAGCCACCCAGTGATTCGAAAAAACTACGAGCAGTACTTC
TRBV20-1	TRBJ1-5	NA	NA	CSANTRNQPQHF	TGCAGTGCTAACACACGAAATCAGCCCCAGCATTTT
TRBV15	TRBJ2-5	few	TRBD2	CATSRDRNSGRAPETQYF	TGTGCCACCAGCAGAGATCGGAATAGCGGGAGGGCCCCAGAGACCCAGTACTTC
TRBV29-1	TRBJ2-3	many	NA	CSVVTDTQYF	TGCAGCGTTGTGACAGATACGCAGTATTTT
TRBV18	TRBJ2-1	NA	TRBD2	CASRPGGDNEQFF	TGTGCCAGCCGACCGGGAGGGGACAATGAGCAGTTCTTC
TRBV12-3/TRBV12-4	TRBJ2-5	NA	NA	CASSLRGQGTQYF	TGTGCCAGCAGTTTAAGGGGCCAAGGGACCCAGTACTTC
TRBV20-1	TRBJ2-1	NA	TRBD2	CSARGLAGPYNEQFF	TGCAGTGCTAGGGGACTAGCGGGACCCTACAATGAGCAGTTCTTC
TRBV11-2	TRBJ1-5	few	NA	CASSPKVGGPNLYSNQPQHF	TGTGCCAGCAGCCCGAAGGTCGGGGGCCCCAACCTCTATAGCAATCAGCCCCAGCATTTT
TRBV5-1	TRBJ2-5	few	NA	CASSVDIQETQYF	TGCGCCAGCAGCGTGGACATCCAAGAGACCCAGTACTTC
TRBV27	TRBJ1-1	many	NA	CASSQGKNTEAFF	TGTGCCAGCAGTCAGGGCAAGAACACTGAAGCTTTCTTT
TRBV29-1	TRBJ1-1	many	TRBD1	CSVITDRVVNTEAFF	TGCAGCGTTATCACGGACAGGGTGGTGAACACTGAAGCTTTCTTT
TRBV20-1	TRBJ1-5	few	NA	CSAREHTGYQPQHF	TGCAGTGCTAGAGAGCACACAGGGTATCAGCCCCAGCATTTT
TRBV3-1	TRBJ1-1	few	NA	CASSQDGRGPPEAFF	TGTGCCAGCAGCCAAGACGGACGAGGGCCCCCTGAAGCTTTCTTT
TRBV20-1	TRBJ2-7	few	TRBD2	CSATGEGLGYEQYF	TGCAGTGCAACTGGGGAGGGCCTCGGCTACGAGCAGTACTTC